Listed below are T cell receptor beta chains from one sample, sequenced in a study of blood T cell repertoires in COVID-19. Sequencing used immunoSEQ multiplex PCR; TCRdb keeps in-frame clones, though not all of them. This sample has about 26,000 clones, with about 77% found just once. The sequencing sample was made of peripheral blood. All receptors come from a man at least 80 years old with active or convalescent COVID-19. Each CDR3 is given with its conserved first and last residue. A D gene is named only where the DNA matches it firmly. Rows give clone size only sometimes, using once, few, many, or a class for an expanded clone.

>.|TRBJ2-7|TRBV7-2|.
TGTGCCAGCAGCTCCCACGCGGGAAACTCCTACGAGCAGTACTTC
CASSSHAGNSYEQYF
>TRBD1|TRBJ1-2|TRBV6-5|large
TGTGCCAGCAGTACAGGGGGGGATGGCTACACCTTC
CASSTGGDGYTF
>.|TRBJ1-1|TRBV12-3/TRBV12-4|few
TGTGCCAGCAGTCCGGGACAAGGGGAAGCTTTCTTT
CASSPGQGEAFF
>TRBD1|TRBJ1-6|TRBV3-1/TRBV3-2|.
TGTGCCAGCAGCCAATCCGACAGGGTAAGGACACCCCTCCACTTT
CASSQSDRVRTPLHF
>.|TRBJ2-1|TRBV20-1|.
TGCAGTGTCAGGGTCGATGAGCAGTTCTTC
CSVRVDEQFF
>TRBD2|TRBJ2-3|TRBV5-1|.
TGCGCCAGCAGATTAAATAGCGGGCCTTATAGCACAGATACGCAGTATTTT
CASRLNSGPYSTDTQYF
>TRBD2|TRBJ2-6|TRBV5-8|once
TGTGCCAGCAGCCCCGGACTAGCGGGATCTTCTGGGGCCAACGTCCTGACTTTC
CASSPGLAGSSGANVLTF
>.|TRBJ2-1|TRBV4-3|.
TGCGCCAGCAGCCAAGGGGCCGTCTACAATGAGCAGTTCTTC
CASSQGAVYNEQFF
>TRBD1|TRBJ1-1|TRBV19|.
TGTGCCAGTAGTGTGGGGACAGGGGAAGGAACTGAAGCTTTCTTT
CASSVGTGEGTEAFF
>.|TRBJ1-6|TRBV3-1/TRBV3-2|.
TGTGCCAGCAGCCAAGTAGCCACAGGGAGCTCCTATAATTCACCCCTCCACTTT
CASSQVATGSSYNSPLHF
>TRBD2|TRBJ2-3|TRBV27|.
TGTGCCAGCAGTTTAACCCCGAGCGGGGGGGGGACAGATACGCAGTATTTT
CASSLTPSGGGTDTQYF
>TRBD1|TRBJ1-5|TRBV5-1|.
TGCGCCAGCAGCGCGGGACAGGGAGGTCAGCCCCAGCATTTT
CASSAGQGGQPQHF
>.|TRBJ1-1|TRBV12-3/TRBV12-4|.
TGTGCCAGCAGTTTAGGCAGGGACACTGAAGCTTTCTTT
CASSLGRDTEAFF
>TRBD1|TRBJ1-5|TRBV5-5|few
TGTGCCAGCAGCCCGACAGGGTCTAGCAATCAGCCCCAGCATTTT
CASSPTGSSNQPQHF
>TRBD2|TRBJ2-3|TRBV14|once
TGTGCCAGCAGCCAAGGCATAGCGGGAGGACAAAATACGCAGTATTTT
CASSQGIAGGQNTQYF
>.|TRBJ1-2|TRBV6-2/TRBV6-3|.
TGTGCCAGCAGTTACTCTGGAGGGAACTATGGCTACACCTTC
CASSYSGGNYGYTF
>.|TRBJ1-1|TRBV7-9|once
TGTGCCAGCAGCTTAGCCCAGGGAAACACTGAAGCTTTCTTT
CASSLAQGNTEAFF
>.|TRBJ2-1|TRBV27|.
TGTGCCAGCAGTACCAAAACAGTCCATGAGCAGTTCTTC
CASSTKTVHEQFF
>.|TRBJ2-7|TRBV5-5|.
TGTGCCAGCAGCTACCGTGGGGCTTACGAGCAGTACTTC
CASSYRGAYEQYF
>TRBD1|TRBJ1-1|TRBV4-3|.
TGCGCCAGCAGCCAAGGTTGGGGACAGGGAGCGGCTTTCTTT
CASSQGWGQGAAFF
>.|TRBJ1-6|TRBV6-1|.
TGTGCCAGCAGTGACGGGGACACGACTAATTCACCCCTCCACTTT
CASSDGDTTNSPLHF
>.|TRBJ2-1|TRBV7-9|few
TGTGCCAGCAGCTTAGCGGCGGAGAATGAGCAGTTCTTC
CASSLAAENEQFF
>TRBD1|TRBJ1-2|TRBV5-1|.
TGCGCCAGCAGCTTGGGCGGACAGGGGTTTTACTATGGCTACACCTTC
CASSLGGQGFYYGYTF
>TRBD2|TRBJ2-7|TRBV10-1|.
TGCGCCAGCAGCGGGACTAGCTCCTACGAGCAGTACTTC
CASSGTSSYEQYF
>.|TRBJ1-2|TRBV9|.
TGTGCCAGCAGCACTCAGAGGAACTATGGCTACACCTTC
CASSTQRNYGYTF
>TRBD1|TRBJ2-3|TRBV5-6|.
TGTGCCAGCAGTCCGACAGGGGGCACAGATACGCAGTATTTT
CASSPTGGTDTQYF
>TRBD1|TRBJ2-3|TRBV6-6|.
TGTGCCAGCAGCCTACAGGGGCGCAGCACAGATACGCAGTATTTT
CASSLQGRSTDTQYF
>.|TRBJ2-1|TRBV7-8|.
TGTGCCAGCAGCAATGGGGGGTGGTACAATGAGCAGTTCTTC
CASSNGGWYNEQFF
>.|TRBJ1-4|TRBV4-1|.
TGCGCCAGCAGCCAGAGCTTGCCGAACAGGGCGATAGAAGAAAAACTGTTTTTT
CASSQSLPNRAIEEKLFF
>TRBD1|TRBJ1-2|TRBV6-4|.
TGTGCCAGCAGTGACTCGGCAGGGGGCAGAGGTGGCTACACCTTC
CASSDSAGGRGGYTF
>.|TRBJ2-7|TRBV4-2|.
TGTGCCAGCAGCCAAGATCTTGTTAGGCTAGCCGAGCAGTACTTC
CASSQDLVRLAEQYF
>.|TRBJ2-5|TRBV4-3|.
TGCGCCAGCAGCCAATTAGTCTGGGAGACCCAGTACTTC
CASSQLVWETQYF
>TRBD1|TRBJ1-6|TRBV13|.
TGTGCCAGCAACACAGGGGCCCGGAATTCACCCCTCCACTTT
CASNTGARNSPLHF
>.|TRBJ1-4|TRBV3-1/TRBV3-2|.
TGTGCCAGCAATCATGTAAAACTGTTTTTT
CASNHVKLFF
>TRBD1|TRBJ1-1|TRBV7-9|few
TGTGCCAGCAGGGACAGGGGGGATGAAGCTTTCTTT
CASRDRGDEAFF
>TRBD2|TRBJ2-1|TRBV5-5|.
TGTGCCAGCACGGCCCCCGGCGGGGGGATGAATGAGCAGTTCTTC
CASTAPGGGMNEQFF
>.|TRBJ2-7|TRBV5-6|.
TGTGCCAGCAGCACGACGTTGAGGGGGAGTAACCACGAGCAGTACTTC
CASSTTLRGSNHEQYF
>.|TRBJ2-5|TRBV5-6|.
TGTGCCAGCAGCTCGACGACGCGGGGTAAAGAGACCCAGTACTTC
CASSSTTRGKETQYF
>TRBD1|TRBJ2-2|TRBV6-5|.
TGTGCCAGCACCCGGGACAGGGCTACCGGGGAGCTGTTTTTT
CASTRDRATGELFF
>TRBD1|TRBJ1-1|TRBV6-5|.
TGTGCCAGCAGTTCCCGGACAGGGAACACTGAAGCTTTCTTT
CASSSRTGNTEAFF
>.|TRBJ2-7|TRBV11-2|.
TGTGCCAGCAGCTGGACAGAAACCTACGAGCAGTACTTC
CASSWTETYEQYF
>TRBD1|TRBJ1-6|TRBV6-1|.
TGTGCCAGCAGTGACCCGGACAGGGTAAACTCACCCCTCCACTTT
CASSDPDRVNSPLHF
>TRBD1|TRBJ1-2|TRBV7-8|.
TGTGCCAGCAGCTTATTGACTCTGCGACAGGGGGTAGGCTACACCTTC
CASSLLTLRQGVGYTF
>TRBD2|TRBJ2-3|TRBV5-1|.
TGCGCCAGCAGCTTGGAGGGTGGTCTAGCGGGGGCCTTCACAGATACGCAGTATTTT
CASSLEGGLAGAFTDTQYF
>.|TRBJ2-1|TRBV7-2|.
TGTGCCAGCAGCTGGGGCTCCGGGAATGAGCAGTTCTTC
CASSWGSGNEQFF
>.|TRBJ2-1|TRBV6-5|.
TGTGCCAGCTTCACAGACTACAATGAGCAGTTCTTC
CASFTDYNEQFF
>TRBD1|TRBJ2-5|TRBV2|.
TGTGCCAGCACAAGGGACAGCCAAGAGACCCAGTACTTC
CASTRDSQETQYF
>TRBD1|TRBJ1-5|TRBV6-5|.
TGTGCCAGCAAGGACAGGCTCAATCAGCCCCAGCATTTT
CASKDRLNQPQHF
>TRBD2|TRBJ2-5|TRBV7-6|.
TGTGCCAGCAGCCTATCGCGAGCGGGGCTACAAGAGACCCAGTACTTC
CASSLSRAGLQETQYF
>TRBD1|TRBJ2-4|TRBV6-2/TRBV6-3|once
TGTGCCAGCAGTGGGATAGAGGACAGGGCGGAGAGAGCCAAAAACATTCAGTACTTC
CASSGIEDRAERAKNIQYF
>.|TRBJ1-2|TRBV28|.
TGTGCCAGCAGTTTACAGGGGCGTGTAGGCTACACCTTC
CASSLQGRVGYTF
>.|TRBJ1-1|TRBV6-4|.
TGTGCCAGCAGCACTCAGGTGAACACTGAAGCTTTCTTT
CASSTQVNTEAFF